These 13 T cell receptor beta chains were all obtained from the same sample, sequenced in a study of blood T cell repertoires in COVID-19. Generated by immunoSEQ multiplex PCR, the TCRdb table keeps only in-frame clones and is missing some. The sample contains 260,000 or so clones, 80% to 90% of which appear only once. The sample comprised PBMCs or T cells enriched from blood (not recorded which). The receptors derive from a woman in her 40s who had been exposed to COVID-19.

The CDR3 here is CASSLEAVGQPQHF. In DNA form, the CDR3 reads TGTGCCAGCAGCTTAGAGGCCGTCGGGCAGCCCCAGCATTTT. V gene TRBV7-2 combines with J gene TRBJ1-5, with no clear D. The CDR3 loop spans 14 amino acids. The V end lost 1 base, the J end lost 7 bases, and 11 bases lay between the germline ends. The germline V gene encodes CDR1 SGHTA and CDR2 FQGNSA.

The chain recombines TRBV5-8 with TRBJ2-4; possibly TRBD2 for D (5 bases). In germline, CDR1 is SGHTS, CDR2 YDEGEE. This CDR3 is built from 12 residues. The germline V and J ends were trimmed by 4 bases and 9 bases, with 11 bases remaining between them. This CDR3 is CASSPHRGIQYF. CDR3 DNA: TGTGCCAGCAGCCCGCATCGGGGCATTCAGTACTTC.

This sequence joins TRBV5-1 and TRBJ2-1, with D unresolved. Germline CDR1 and CDR2: SGHRS and YFSETQ. This CDR3 has 15 amino acids. V lost 2 bases, J lost 0 bases, and 9 bases lay in between. This CDR3 is CASSFRESSYNEQFF. The CDR3 bases are TGCGCCAGCAGCTTTCGAGAGAGCTCCTACAATGAGCAGTTCTTC.

The genes are TRBV3-1 (or the pseudogene TRBV3-2) and TRBJ1-1; the D gene is possibly TRBD1 (5 bases). The CDR3 extends over 15 amino acids. The V end lost 4 bases, the J end lost 10 bases, and 22 bases lay between the germline ends. Germline CDR1 LGHDT, CDR2 YNNKEL (reference sequence). DNA of the CDR3: TGTGCCAGCAGCCTCCCCGGGAGGGCGGGGGACGGAGCTTTCTTT. This gives the protein CASSLPGRAGDGAFF.

V gene TRBV29-1 combines with J gene TRBJ1-2, with D possibly being TRBD1 (6 bases). The CDR3 contains 12 residues. CDR1 is SQVTM and CDR2 is ANQGSEA in the germline V gene. Trimming cost V 2 bases and J 6 bases, with 10 bases left between them. This chain's CDR3 is CSVELGAHGYTF. As DNA, the CDR3 is TGCAGCGTTGAATTGGGGGCGCATGGCTACACCTTC.

The CDR3: CASEETGGLYGYTF. CDR3 sequence (DNA): TGTGCCAGCGAGGAGACAGGGGGCCTCTATGGCTACACCTTC. This sequence joins TRBV6-6 and TRBJ1-2; 10 bases agree with TRBD1. The CDR3 is 14 amino acids. Trimming removed 8 bases from V and 4 bases from J; junction bases left unmatched: 7. Germline loops: CDR1 MNHNY, CDR2 SVGAGI (reference sequence).

The table lists this clone with a few counts. The chain joins TRBV7-2 to TRBJ2-1; tentative D call: TRBD1 (5 bases). CDR1 is SGHTA and CDR2 is FQGNSA in the germline V gene. Between the trimmed V and J ends, which lost 5 bases and 10 bases, there was a span of 15 bases. The CDR3 length is 13 residues. The CDR3 nucleotides read TGTGCCAGCAGCGGCCACCAGGGAACGGAGCAGTTCTTC. Translating gives CASSGHQGTEQFF.

This clone was found once. J is TRBJ2-5 and V is TRBV18, with a possible D match to TRBD1 (5 bases). In germline, CDR1 is KGHSH, CDR2 LQKENI. V was clipped by 3 bases and J by 1 base, with 18 bases between them. The CDR3 spans 17 residues. The CDR3 nucleotides are TGTGCCAGCTCACCTATCGCCAGGGCTCCCCTCCAAGAGACCCAGTACTTC. It translates to CASSPIARAPLQETQYF. The entire variable domain, with the rest obtained from reference TRBV18 and TRBJ2-5, is as follows: NAGVMQNPRHLVRRRGQEARLRCSPMKGHSHVYWYRQLPEEGLKFMVYLQKENIIDESGMPKERFSAEFPKEGPSILRIQQVVRGDSAAYFCASSPIARAPLQETQYFGPGTRLLVL.

The CDR3 DNA is TGCAGTGCTAGTCGCGGGGATGGAGGTGAGCAGTTCTTC. The encoded protein is CSASRGDGGEQFF. The chain employs TRBV20-1 and TRBJ2-1, with D maybe TRBD2 (6 bases). CDR3 length equals 13 residues. Deletions cut 3 bases from V and 9 bases from J, with 15 bases between. The germline gives CDR1 DFQATT, CDR2 SNEGSKA (reference sequence).

This clone was seen a few times. The J gene is TRBJ1-5, the V gene TRBV2, with TRBD1 as a possible D gene (6 bases). Per the germline V gene, CDR1 is SNHLY and CDR2 is FYNNEI. The CDR3 contains 16 residues. Trimming cost V 7 bases and J 2 bases, with 18 bases left between them. This CDR3 reads CASTLRGLRGNQPQHF. Written as DNA, the CDR3 is TGTGCCAGCACCCTCAGGGGCTTAAGGGGCAATCAGCCCCAGCATTTT.

V gene TRBV4-1 combines with J gene TRBJ1-1; 10 bases line up with TRBD1. This CDR3 region has 14 residues. Germline V CDR1 and CDR2: MGHRA, YSYEKL. Trimming took 4 bases from V and 3 from J; bases not matched to a gene: 2. CDR3 sequence (DNA): TGCGCCAGCAGCCTGGGGACAGGGGACACTGAAGCTTTCTTT. Its translation: CASSLGTGDTEAFF.

The rearrangement uses TRBV7-2 and TRBJ2-2, with 10 bases matching TRBD1. J was trimmed by 4 bases and V by 5 bases; bases with no gene match: 4. Germline loops: CDR1 SGHTA, CDR2 FQGNSA. The CDR3 has 15 amino acids. The CDR3, as DNA: TGTGCCAGCAGCGCCGGACAGGGGGGCACCGGGGAGCTGTTTTTT. This translates into CASSAGQGGTGELFF.

This clone occurred once. An end of the junction differs from the germline gene, which may be a read error. This sequence joins TRBV6-2 or TRBV6-3 and TRBJ1-2, with a possible D match to TRBD1 (6 bases). The CDR3 runs to 14 residues. Germline CDR1 MNHEY, CDR2 SVGEGT. CDR3 residues: CASRYGGAVYGYTF. CDR3 coding DNA: TGTGCCAGCCGTTACGGGGGGGCGGTCTATGGCTACACCTTC.